This T cell receptor beta chain was profiled in a study of blood T cell repertoires in COVID-19. About the research overall: Material from acute and convalescent COVID-19 was sourced from the United States, Italy and Spain. PBMCs, B-cell-depleted T cells, or T cells were the source of the cDNA or gDNA that made up the material.

This clone was seen a few times. Original analysis: Amplification of reference gene primers was used by the study to estimate nucleated cell counts. The table came from immunoSEQ multiplex PCR; TCRdb's copy has only in-frame clones and leaves some out. That table furnishes V, J and clone size, whereas the DNA furnished D and trimming. The repertoire holds 15,000 to 19,000 clones, 86% seen once, with approximately 51% in the top ten. The CDR3 spans 16 residues. Trimming removed 2 bases from V and 4 bases from J; junction bases left unmatched: 10. Germline CDR1 is MNHEY and CDR2 is SVGAGI. The chain recombines TRBV6-5 with TRBJ1-2; 7 bases are a match to TRBD1. The receptor's source is a man in his fifties or sixties with acute or convalescent COVID-19. The sample taken for sequencing was peripheral blood. For the CDR3, the DNA is TGTGCCAGCAGTTACGGGGACAGAGGAGCAGGCTATGGCTACACCTTC. Translating it yields CASSYGDRGAGYGYTF.